This T cell receptor (beta chain) was recovered during a study of cytomegalovirus exposure and HLA in healthy donors (dated by TCRdb to the late 2010s). In the study overall: An earlier analysis of roughly 500 of the donors reported 276 Gb of sequence data and 100 million to 120 million unique TCR beta sequences obtained from some 200 million T cells. The study used immunosequencing to profile the T cell repertoires of several hundred subjects and linked those repertoires to cytomegalovirus serostatus. A later analysis re-examined previously published TCR beta repertoires from several hundred donors and added high-resolution HLA genotyping to investigate patterns of TCR occurrence. All discovery cohort repertoires had been generated on a single sequencing platform. On average, roughly 240,000 unique TCR beta nucleotide sequences were sequenced per donor among several hundred genotyped donors of the cohort, with roughly 18% of those sequences being non-productive. The number of donors typed differed by locus, with 629-630 for A, B, C, DRB1 and DQB1, more than 500 for DQA1, 606 for DPA1, and 472 for DPB1. Class I and class II HLA loci were covered by the typing at four-digit resolution. The study aimed to test whether cataloging public T cell receptors could reveal signatures of past pathogen exposure. In a later genetic analysis, genome-wide SNP genotypes for about 55% of the roughly 700 donors were used, and that subset was treated as a discovery cohort. Approximately 310 gigabases of sequencing data and approximately 80 million unique TCR sequences were included in an early release covering roughly 600 HLA-typed donors. Among the approximately 400 genotyped donors, around 81% belonged to the genetic ancestry cluster associated with self-reported Caucasian donors. Because of strong linkage in the cohort, a handful of DR-DQ haplotypes were treated as single units for association and clustering. Rather than drawing on any new phenotypic data, the later analysis identified candidate immune exposures from TCR beta sequences and the way those sequences occurred across donors. To decide whether each TCR beta V gene segment behaved as functional or pseudogenic, an earlier analysis of some 600 of the donors relied on high-throughput TCR beta sequencing. High-throughput TCR immunosequencing, statistical association of individual TCRs with disease status, and machine learning were combined to predict cytomegalovirus infection status. In addition to the first cohort of 666 subjects, a separate validation cohort of 120 different subjects was used. Donor age, sex, ethnicity and CMV serostatus were compiled together with the repertoire data. General conclusions and limits of the study: Compared with equally common non-associated chains, HLA-associated TCR beta chains in a later analysis were more clonally expanded and had lower generation probabilities. Approximately 16 rarely observed V segments, including chromosome 9 orphons, were excluded from the earlier analysis of about 500 of the donors because counts were too low. An association between a missense DCLRE1C variant and V-gene and J-gene trimming of TCR beta chains was found in a later genetic analysis and replicated in an independent cohort. CMV serostatus was the only immune exposure information available for the cohort. In the study, around 150 TCR beta chains were listed as associated with cytomegalovirus. In vitro tests confirmed that a few of the cytomegalovirus-associated TCR beta chains recognize cytomegalovirus antigens. Compared with the 666-donor mean, donors in an Asian-associated ancestry cluster had fewer N-insertions in productive TCRs, according to a later genetic analysis. The 87-base-pair reads could not distinguish some IMGT-functional V segments, including TRBV6-2 and TRBV6-3, so those segments were excluded. Linkage disequilibrium might explain the correlated functional status among segregating V segments, but an unknown experimental factor could not be ruled out. Several of the top co-occurrence clusters appeared to be linked to parvovirus B19, influenza, CMV and Epstein-Barr virus, according to a later analysis. Only TCR beta chains were sequenced in this cohort, and the absence of alpha or paired-chain data limited detectable features. A later analysis associated some 17,000 TCR beta sequences with specific HLA alleles at a false discovery rate of 0.05. When HLA alleles, especially DR and DQ, strongly co-occurred, attributing TCR associations to individual alleles was difficult. An earlier analysis of some 590 of the donors showed that most TCR beta V segments appeared in productive rearrangements either about 90% or about 30% of the time, which broadly matched IMGT annotations. In both the original and validation cohorts, the classifier was reported to diagnose cytomegalovirus status with high specificity and sensitivity. The presence/absence analyses assumed that sequencing depth was roughly uniform across donors, and that assumption may not be true. Most TCR sequences were seen in very few donors, while some public TCRs were found in many individuals. A further reported finding was that TCR beta sequences accurately predicted the HLA-A and HLA-B alleles for most subjects in the first cohort. The sequencing pipeline was judged likely to have produced a cluster of highly shared sequence variants as a technical artifact. HLA typing was unavailable for some donors at each locus, so association tests used only the typed subset. In a later analysis, the rate of TCR association differed among HLA loci, with DRB1 alleles having the most associated TCRs and HLA-C alleles having the fewest. The authors suggested that the approach could potentially be generalized to other disease states and immunological phenotypes. In a later analysis, most CMV-associated TCR beta chains were found to appear HLA-restricted, with HLA associations seemingly driven largely by CMV exposure.

The cohort was made up of approximately 700 healthy bone marrow donors. At the time of sampling, every cohort member was nominally healthy, though immune exposures that went unrecorded were likely present. The donor was CMV seronegative and was included in the group of about 400 seronegative cohort members. A peripheral blood sample was collected from each donor, and TCR beta sequencing was performed on peripheral blood mononuclear cells. The Qiagen DNeasy Blood Extraction Kit was used to extract genomic DNA from the blood cell samples. V and J are trimmed by 1 base and 3 bases, and the gene matches miss 3 bases of the junction. CDR1 and CDR2, per the germline V gene, are LGHNA and YNFKEQ. The CDR3 sequence holds 15 residues, the cysteine and phenylalanine included. Of the read, only the CDR3 DNA is kept; its 45 bases are in frame from base 1. Receptor amplification or capture employed the immunoSEQ multiplex PCR assay. For the multiplex PCR, a mixture combining 60 forward primers for TCR Vbeta segments and 13 reverse primers for TCR Jbeta segments was used. The CDR3 region of rearranged TCR beta genes was amplified from genomic DNA by a multiplex PCR assay. On the Illumina HiSeq System, the amplified TCR beta libraries were sequenced as 87-base-pair reads. The paper's processing steps were these. A later analysis counted 65 million to 90 million unique TCR beta chains across the 650 to 800 repertoires, and 10 million to 12 million of these chains were shared by at least two donors. To remove PCR and sequencing errors, raw reads were error-corrected and collapsed into unique sequences using a nearest-neighbor algorithm that merged closely related sequences. V, D and J gene segments were assigned by aligning CDR3 sequences to IMGT reference sequences. Each retained sequence needed at least a six-nucleotide match to both a V gene segment and a J gene segment. A rearrangement was called productive if the CDR3 had no stop codons and remained in frame with V and J, and every other rearrangement was called non-productive. Following IMGT convention, CDR3 was defined as the stretch from the second conserved V-encoded cysteine to the conserved J-encoded phenylalanine. Sequences without an unambiguous match to a single V gene segment were excluded from the earlier analysis of 450 to 750 of the donors. An earlier analysis of 587 of the donors called V segments functional above 56.7% productive rearrangements and segregating when the between-donor standard deviation exceeded 5%. A statistical classification framework was built for diagnosing cytomegalovirus status from the catalog of TCR beta chain sequences. V and J gene assignment, in a later analysis, came from comparing TCR nucleotide sequences with IMGT/GENE-DB human TR gene sequences. A later analysis assigned CDR3 sequences and most-parsimonious VDJ recombination scenarios with the TCRdist pipeline. In a later analysis, each TCR beta chain was defined by its CDR3 amino acid sequence together with its V-gene family, and reads without a unique V-gene family were excluded. To address suspected cross-contamination and a sequencing artifact, a later analysis removed over 500 highly shared, low-generation-probability nucleotide sequences. In a later analysis, a clonal expansion index for each public chain was calculated from normalized within-repertoire ranks of inferred template counts. In a later analysis, generation probabilities were computed with a VDJ recombination model fitted to out-of-frame rearrangements, and the resulting probabilities were checked against IGoR. Hypergeometric tests were used in a later analysis to score TCR-TCR, TCR-HLA and TCR-CMV co-occurrence, with a repertoire-size bias correction applied to the TCR pairs. In a later analysis, false discovery rates were estimated by permuting HLA or CMV assignments 20 times. A later analysis grouped co-occurring TCRs with DBSCAN, adding TCRdist sequence similarity when clustering within HLA-allele-positive subsets. Repertoires with fewer than 30,000 or more than 120,000 public chains, plus five repertoires with anomalous nucleotide sharing, were excluded from co-occurrence clustering. TCRdb mirrors the immuneACCESS table, restricted to in-frame sequences. Some clones are absent from its copies; in checked studies, under half trace to an unresolved V gene, and the reason for the others is unknown. V and J calls plus clone size are reproduced from that table; the DNA served to infer D and trimming. In all, the sample holds 70,000 to 100,000 clones, and about 84% of those were seen once. Together, the top ten hold around 2% of the sample.

Regarding this clone: The antigen it recognizes is unknown. Base qualities are missing; no much larger clone stands one base away.

The TCR was taken from a man between 18 and 35 years old in good health and CMV-seronegative. Sample: PBMCs. In this chain, TRBV4-2 is recombined with TRBJ2-3; 8 nucleotides in the junction match TRBD1. The nucleotides read TGTGCCAGCAGCCAAGCCGACAGGGGAACAGATACGCAGTATTTT. Translated, this is CASSQADRGTDTQYF.